The 21 T cell receptor beta chains below were found in one sample sequenced in a study of T cell repertoires in cytomegalovirus infection. TCRdb analysed the reads with MiXCR anew, one entry per CDR3 protein. The sample holds 250,000 to 300,000 distinct CDR3 sequences, roughly 13% seen once. Sequencing input: PBMCs. The receptors derive from a human donor in good health (CMV status not recorded). Some clones in this sample may be carry-over from other donors' samples.

This clonotype was recorded a few times. The V and J genes are TRBV28 and TRBJ2-6; TRBD1 might be the D (5 bases). CDR3 size: 15 residues. The germline gives CDR1 MDHEN, CDR2 SYDVKM. V was cut by 7 bases and J by 4 bases, with 14 bases left in between. DNA for the CDR3: TGTGCCAGCACCCGCACAGGATCCGGGGCCAACGTCCTGACTTTC. Protein sequence: CASTRTGSGANVLTF. Variable domain in full (rest from reference TRBV28 and TRBJ2-6): DVKVTQSSRYLVKRTGEKVFLECVQDMDHENMFWYRQDPGLGLRLIYFSYDVKMKEKGDIPEGYSVSREKKERFSLILESASTNQTSMYLCASTRTGSGANVLTFGAGSRLTVL.

The sample holds many counts of this clonotype. The V gene is TRBV10-2, the J gene TRBJ1-1; maybe TRBD1 (6 bases). V was clipped by 8 bases and J by 2 bases, with 15 bases between them. The CDR3 is made up of 14 amino acids. Germline V gene sequence: CDR1 WSHSY, CDR2 SAAADI. In DNA form, the CDR3 reads TGCGCCAGCCGGGGCAGGGGAGTCAACACTGAAGCTTTCTTT. This encodes CASRGRGVNTEAFF.

The chain combines TRBV20-1 with TRBJ2-1, with TRBD1 matching over 9 bases. CDR1 and CDR2 from the germline V gene are DFQATT and SNEGSKA (reference sequence). Trimming removed 3 bases from V and 7 bases from J; junction bases left unmatched: 4. The CDR3 is 13 residues long. CDR3 region: CSARGQGSNEQFF. The DNA for the CDR3 is TGCAGTGCTAGGGGACAGGGATCGAATGAGCAGTTCTTC.

The chain employs TRBV6-6 and TRBJ2-3; D may be TRBD2 (7 bases). The CDR3 is 16 amino acids. Between the trimmed V and J ends, which lost 8 bases and 4 bases, there was a span of 22 bases. The germline V gene has CDR1 MNHNY and CDR2 SVGAGI (reference sequence). The CDR3 is CASGGRGSLGADTQYF. The CDR3 nucleotides read TGTGCCAGCGGGGGGCGGGGGAGCTTAGGGGCAGATACGCAGTATTTT.

This clonotype was seen a few times. The CDR3 region is CASSQDMAGSNQPQHF. CDR3 nucleotide sequence: TGCGCCAGCAGCCAAGATATGGCAGGCAGCAATCAGCCCCAGCATTTT. The chain employs TRBV4-3 and TRBJ1-5; D remains ambiguous. Trimming pared 0 bases from V and 1 base from J, leaving 10 bases between. The V gene's germline CDR1 is LGHNA and CDR2 YSLEER. The CDR3 runs to 16 residues.

This clonotype was detected many times. V and J are TRBV29-1 and TRBJ2-3; TRBD2 agrees at 10 bases. V was clipped by 4 bases and J by 1 base; unmatched bases: 8. The CDR3 totals 16 residues. CDR1 SQVTM and CDR2 ANQGSEA come from the germline V gene. This CDR3 is CSVAQGLAARTDTQYF. The CDR3 bases are TGCAGCGTTGCCCAAGGACTAGCGGCCCGCACAGATACGCAGTATTTT.

The chain combines TRBV28 with TRBJ2-3, with 7 positions matching TRBD2. Germline CDR1 is MDHEN and CDR2 is SYDVKM. This CDR3 spans 14 amino acids. With 7 bases clipped from V and 4 bases from J, the junction kept 8 bases outside the gene matches. CDR3 sequence reads: CASISGIPPDTQYF. The CDR3 DNA sequence: TGTGCCAGCATAAGCGGGATTCCTCCAGATACGCAGTATTTT.

The chain joins TRBV27 to TRBJ2-7; D remains ambiguous. The germline V gene has CDR1 MNHEY and CDR2 SMNVEV (reference sequence). The length of the CDR3 is 13 residues. Trimming left V 0 bases short and J 7 bases short, with 10 bases between. The CDR3, as DNA: TGTGCCAGCAGTTTATCCCCCGCTGGGGAGCAGTACTTC. It specifies CASSLSPAGEQYF.

The table lists this clonotype with many counts. This sequence joins TRBV11-1 and TRBJ2-7; weak D call: TRBD2 (6 bases). This CDR3 is 14 amino acids long. Trimming removed 1 base at V and 3 bases at J, with 10 bases between. CDR1 and CDR2 (germline): SGHAT, FQDESV (reference sequence). The CDR3 nucleotides read TGTGCCAGCAGCTTAGTATCGGGAGACTACGAGCAGTACTTC. Amino acids: CASSLVSGDYEQYF.

Many counts were recorded for this clonotype. The V call is TRBV7-2, the J call TRBJ1-5; a possible D gene is TRBD1 (6 bases). The CDR3 sequence is 16 residues long. CDR1 and CDR2 from the germline V gene are SGHTA and FQGNSA. V was shortened by 0 bases and J by 2 bases, with 11 bases between the two germline ends. The CDR3 DNA reads TGTGCCAGCAGCTTAGCGGGGGCGCCGGGCAATCAGCCCCAGCATTTT. This translates into CASSLAGAPGNQPQHF.

In its sample, this clonotype was seen many times. This rearrangement joins TRBV5-1 to TRBJ2-3; D is possibly TRBD2 (5 bases). V lost 0 bases and J lost 6, with 8 bases in between. Germline CDR1 reads SGHRS; CDR2 reads YFSETQ. The CDR3 sequence is 13 residues long. CDR3 DNA: TGCGCCAGCAGCTTGGCTCCGGGGGATACGCAGTATTTT. Its protein is CASSLAPGDTQYF.

V and J are TRBV7-9 and TRBJ2-5, with TRBD1 matching 7 bases. Trimming at V came to 5 bases and at J to 5 bases, leaving 14 bases not matched to a gene. Per the germline V gene, CDR1 is SEHNR and CDR2 is FQNEAQ (reference sequence). The CDR3 spans 16 residues. This CDR3 is CASSPHSTGQWETQYF. CDR3 coding DNA: TGTGCCAGCAGCCCCCACTCGACAGGGCAGTGGGAGACCCAGTACTTC.

The chain recombines TRBV27 with TRBJ2-1; 9 bases are shared with TRBD1. V trimming: 4 bases; J trimming: 3 bases; junction bases outside the gene matches: 7. This CDR3 is 16 amino acids long. Germline V lookup: CDR1 MNHEY, CDR2 SMNVEV (reference sequence). CDR3 amino acids: CASSSLGDRVYNEQFF. In nucleotides, the CDR3 is TGTGCCAGCAGTTCCTTAGGGGACAGGGTCTACAATGAGCAGTTCTTC.

This clonotype was seen repeatedly, ten times or more. The V and J genes are TRBV7-8 and TRBJ1-1, with D unclear. The CDR3 spans 18 residues. The V gene lost 3 bases and the J gene lost 2 bases, with 22 bases spanning the gap. In germline, CDR1 is SGHVS, CDR2 FQNEAQ. This CDR3 reads CASSFLEASPGQNTEAFF. DNA of the CDR3: TGTGCCAGCAGCTTTTTGGAGGCAAGCCCCGGCCAAAACACTGAAGCTTTCTTT.

This clonotype was found a few times. As DNA, the CDR3 is TGCAGTGCAATGGAGGGAGCGAACACTGAAGCTTTCTTT. Its translation is CSAMEGANTEAFF. The V gene is TRBV20-1, the J gene TRBJ1-1; D is ambiguous. V lost 6 bases, J lost 1 base, and 12 bases lay in between. The CDR3 sequence is 13 residues long. CDR1 and CDR2 (germline): DFQATT, SNEGSKA (reference sequence).

The chain combines TRBV6-6 with TRBJ1-1; 7 positions match TRBD1. In germline, CDR1 is MNHNY, CDR2 SVGAGI (reference sequence). The CDR3 has 15 amino acids. J lost 7 bases, V lost 3 bases, and 11 bases had no gene match. CDR3 bases: TGTGCCAGCAGTTATATAGGACAGGCTGGACGTGAAGCTTTCTTT. It yields the protein CASSYIGQAGREAFF.

The chain joins TRBV29-1 to TRBJ1-1; D perhaps matches TRBD1 (6 bases). V was trimmed by 4 bases and J by 0 bases, leaving 9 bases between them. Germline-derived CDR1 and CDR2 are SQVTM and ANQGSEA. The CDR3 extends over 13 amino acids. The CDR3 reads CSVGGQMNTEAFF. CDR3 sequence (DNA): TGCAGCGTTGGGGGACAAATGAACACTGAAGCTTTCTTT.

V is TRBV11-2 and J is TRBJ2-7; a weak D match, TRBD2 (6 bases). The CDR3 extends over 16 amino acids. Trimming left V 4 bases short and J 3 bases short, with 19 bases between. Germline V CDR1 and CDR2: SGHAT, FQNNGV. CDR3 protein: CASSSRFLGGIYEQYF. CDR3 DNA sequence: TGTGCCAGCAGCTCCCGTTTTTTGGGCGGGATCTACGAGCAGTACTTC. Full variable domain (rest looked up from reference TRBV11-2 and TRBJ2-7): EAGVAQSPRYKIIEKRQSVAFWCNPISGHATLYWYQQILGQGPKLLIQFQNNGVVDDSQLPKDRFSAERLKGVDSTLKIQPAKLEDSAVYLCASSSRFLGGIYEQYFGPGTRLTVT.

This clonotype came up a few times. The chain carries TRBV29-1 and TRBJ1-2; 9 nucleotides align to TRBD1. This CDR3 is 14 amino acids long. Germline CDR1 is SQVTM and CDR2 is ANQGSEA. After removal of 0 bases from V and 4 bases from J, the junction contained 3 bases not matched to a gene. The CDR3 here is CSVEEGQGSYGYTF. The CDR3 nucleotides are TGCAGCGTTGAAGAGGGACAGGGAAGCTATGGCTACACCTTC.

This clonotype came up a few times. V and J are TRBV19 and TRBJ1-4; no firm D call. The V end lost 3 bases, the J end lost 6 bases, and 8 bases lay between the germline ends. Germline V gives CDR1 LNHDA, CDR2 SQIVND (reference sequence). The CDR3 has 13 amino acids. CDR3 coding DNA: TGTGCCAGTAGTATCGGAGGTGATGAAAAACTGTTTTTT. Residues: CASSIGGDEKLFF.

Many counts were recorded for this clonotype. V usage is TRBV19 and J usage is TRBJ2-2, with 9 positions matching TRBD2. V dropped 7 bases and J dropped 0; count of bases not matched to a gene: 9. Germline V CDR1 and CDR2: LNHDA, SQIVND (reference sequence). The CDR3 is made up of 17 amino acids. For the CDR3, the DNA is TGTGCCAGTATTTCAAATAGCGGGAGACCGAACACCGGGGAGCTGTTTTTT. Its protein product is CASISNSGRPNTGELFF.